This T cell receptor (beta chain) was captured in a study of blood T cell repertoires in COVID-19. Whole-study context: The study drew acute and convalescent COVID-19 samples from the United States, Italy and Spain. PBMCs, B-cell-depleted T cells, or T cells provided the cDNA or gDNA that made up the material.

Germline trimming cut 3 bases from V and 5 bases from J; bases unmatched to any gene: 10. The CDR3 extends over 15 amino acids. Per the germline V gene, CDR1 is SGDLS and CDR2 is YYNGEE. Authors' processing steps: For nucleated cells, counts were estimated from reference gene primer amplification. Sequenced by immunoSEQ multiplex PCR; TCRdb stores in-frame clones only, minus some. V and J calls and clone size are given by that table; D and trimming were obtained from the DNA. Of approximately 84,000 clones listed, over 65% are singletons. Sequencing used peripheral blood. This receptor was taken from a human donor in a cohort sampled during active COVID-19. V usage is TRBV9 and J usage is TRBJ2-7, with 8 bases aligning to TRBD2. Written as DNA, the CDR3 is TGTGCCAGCAGCGCCAGAGCTGTTAGCGGGGACGAGCAGTACTTC. The encoded protein is CASSARAVSGDEQYF.